This T cell receptor (beta chain) was recovered during a study of CD4 T cells in relation to SARS-CoV-2 and coronaviruses. Across the whole study: Shared crossreactive spike epitopes were mapped to their HLA restriction.

A remark on this clone: Its antigen is not identified.

V shed 5 bases and J shed 0 bases, with 9 bases lying between them. The CDR3 is 14 residues long. CDR1 SGDLS and CDR2 YYNGEE come from the germline V gene. The repertoire was sequenced with immunoSEQ multiplex PCR; TCRdb's copy has only in-frame clones and lacks some. The table records roughly 30,000 clones, 75% to 80% of them present only once. Before the COVID-19 pandemic, during about 2011-2019, CD4+ T cells were taken from unexposed donors. Isolation of CD4+ T cells took place after about 9 days in culture. The source of this sequence is a human donor in good health. The gene calls are TRBV9 and TRBJ1-3; D uncertain. The sample consisted of CD4+ T cells from PBMCs, cultured in vitro. The CDR3 coding sequence is TGTGCCAGCAGGCAGTCGCCCTCTGGAAACACCATATATTTT. This translates into CASRQSPSGNTIYF.